This T cell receptor beta chain came from a study of blood T cell repertoires in COVID-19. Study summary: From T cells, B-cell-depleted T cells, or PBMCs came the material, which was cDNA or gDNA.

Authors' analysis steps: By means of reference gene primer amplification, nucleated cell counts were estimated. Generated by immunoSEQ multiplex PCR, the TCRdb table keeps only in-frame clones and is missing some. V and J calls plus clone size are reproduced from that table; the DNA served to infer D and trimming. The sample consists of around 340,000 clones, about 90% of them appearing once. Exposed participants encountered a COVID-19 case during the 2 weeks preceding study entry. CDR3 length: 15 residues. V dropped 1 base and J dropped 9 bases, with 15 bases sitting between them. The germline V gene has CDR1 SGHVS and CDR2 FQNEAQ.

This receptor was obtained from a woman under 40 who had been exposed to COVID-19. Specimen: PBMCs or T cells enriched from blood (not recorded which). The chain carries TRBV7-8 and TRBJ1-4; D might be TRBD1 (6 bases). The CDR3, as DNA: TGTGCCAGCAGCTTAGGGGACGCGGGGGACAAAAAACTGTTTTTT. It encodes CASSLGDAGDKKLFF.